The present entry profiles one T cell receptor beta chain with its context. Extractions gave at least 5.5 micrograms of total RNA per sample. This entry is derived from a study of blood T cells in healthy people across ages. A sample-barcoded 5' primer and a J-beta primer mix were used in a second PCR of about 7 to 12 cycles. Each of the cDNA molecules was tagged by a template-switch adaptor with 12 random nucleotides. MiXCR, run by TCRdb on the 5' RACE reads, gives a single entry per CDR3 protein. The data contain 790,000 or so distinct CDR3 sequences, about half of them singletons. The length of the CDR3 is 14 residues. CDR1 is SGHRS, CDR2 YFSETQ, per germline. V shed 0 bases and J 5 bases; nucleotides not matched to a gene: 1.

Material for sequencing was blood. The TCR sequence derives from a man aged 80 or over in good health. The chain employs TRBV5-1 and TRBJ2-4; 8 positions agree with TRBD1. This chain's CDR3 is CASSLVGQENIQYF. For the CDR3, the DNA is TGCGCCAGCAGCTTGGTGGGACAGGAAAACATTCAGTACTTC.